The 31 T cell receptor beta chains listed next were all sequenced from one sample in a study of T cell changes during pregnancy in multiple sclerosis. Here immunoSEQ multiplex PCR was the method, and the copy in TCRdb shows in-frame clones only, minus some. The sample has roughly 110,000 clones, under 95% seen once. The sample consisted of peripheral blood, taken after pregnancy. The receptors come from a female donor with multiple sclerosis, enrolled in a pregnancy study.

The chain couples TRBV4-1 to TRBJ2-5, with a weak D call TRBD1 (6 bases). V lost 0 bases to trimming and J lost 5 bases, with 16 bases between them. Germline-derived CDR1 and CDR2 are MGHRA and YSYEKL. The CDR3 covers 16 residues. CDR3 nucleotides: TGCGCCAGCAGCCAAGATTTGGGGGCGCCCCGGGAGACCCAGTACTTC. It yields the protein CASSQDLGAPRETQYF.

The J gene is TRBJ2-7, the V gene TRBV7-3; TRBD1 matches at 8 bases. The CDR3 consists of 15 residues. CDR1 is SGHTA, CDR2 FQGTGA, per germline. With V trimmed by 4 bases and J by 6 bases, 11 bases remained unmatched. The CDR3 DNA follows: TGTGCCAGCAGCTCCGGGACAGGAAGGACGGGCGAGCAGTACTTC. The encoded protein is CASSSGTGRTGEQYF. The full variable domain, its missing parts supplied by reference TRBV7-3 and TRBJ2-7, is GAGVSQTPSNKVTEKGKYVELRCDPISGHTALYWYRQSLGQGPEFLIYFQGTGAADDSGLPNDRFFAVRPEGSVSTLKIQRTERGDSAVYLCASSSGTGRTGEQYFGPGTRLTVT.

This clone is a singleton in its sample. This chain joins TRBV5-5 and TRBJ1-4; tentatively, D is TRBD1 (5 bases). The ends were cut back, 6 bases at V and 6 bases at J, with 12 bases in the middle. Per germline, CDR1 SGHKS and CDR2 YYEKEE (reference sequence). The CDR3 sequence is 13 residues long. The CDR3: CASTVPGYEKLFF. The CDR3 nucleotides are TGTGCCAGCACCGTACCAGGGTATGAAAAACTGTTTTTT.

The chain is built from TRBV5-1 and TRBJ2-3, with 12 bases identical to TRBD2. CDR3 size: 17 residues. V gave up 1 base and J gave up 5 bases; unmatched junction bases: 8. CDR1 is SGHRS and CDR2 is YFSETQ in the germline V gene. CDR3 in DNA: TGCGCCAGCAGCTTGAGGGCTAGCGGGGGGGCTGAAGATACGCAGTATTTT. This encodes CASSLRASGGAEDTQYF.

This chain links TRBV28 with TRBJ1-5; 9 bases are a match to TRBD1. Trimming at V came to 7 bases and at J to 6 bases, leaving 7 bases not matched to a gene. Germline CDR1 and CDR2: MDHEN and SYDVKM. The CDR3 length is 14 residues. The CDR3 DNA is TGTGCCAGCAACCCGGACAGGGGCAGTCAGCCCCAGCATTTT. Translation gives CASNPDRGSQPQHF.

The rearrangement joins TRBV19 to TRBJ2-2, with 8 bases aligning to TRBD2. Losses at the gene ends were 5 bases for V and 7 bases for J; bases not matched to a gene: 12. CDR3 size: 16 residues. Germline assignment: CDR1 LNHDA and CDR2 SQIVND (reference sequence). CDR3 in DNA: TGTGCCAGTAGTGCGCCCGGGACTAGTTTAGTCGGGGAGCTGTTTTTT. Translated: CASSAPGTSLVGELFF.

The V and J genes are TRBV27 and TRBJ1-1; 7 bases agree with TRBD1. The J segment lost 0 bases and the V segment lost 8 bases, leaving 6 bases of the junction unmatched. The CDR3 covers 14 residues. Germline V gene data show CDR1 as MNHEY and CDR2 as SMNVEV (reference sequence). CDR3 loop: CASRGQALNTEAFF. Written as DNA, the CDR3 is TGTGCCAGCCGTGGACAGGCACTGAACACTGAAGCTTTCTTT.

The CDR3 protein is CASSWRERIYNEQFF. The CDR3 DNA reads TGTGCCAGCAGCTGGCGGGAGCGGATCTACAATGAGCAGTTCTTC. The rearrangement uses TRBV5-6 and TRBJ2-1; the match to TRBD2 covers 7 bases. The germline gives CDR1 SGHDT, CDR2 YYEEEE. This CDR3 contains 15 residues. With V trimmed by 3 bases and J by 3 bases, 6 bases remained unmatched.

CDR3 nucleotide sequence: TGTGCCAGCAGCTTGGCAGAGGCGAACACTGAAGCTTTCTTT. Protein: CASSLAEANTEAFF. This chain uses TRBV7-9 with TRBJ1-1; D gene unclear. Germline V CDR1 and CDR2: SEHNR, FQNEAQ (reference sequence). V lost 3 bases and J 1 base, leaving 9 bases between the germline ends. The CDR3 runs 14 residues.

V and J are TRBV27 and TRBJ2-7, with 7 positions matching TRBD1. Germline values: CDR1 MNHEY, CDR2 SMNVEV (reference sequence). Unmatched junction bases numbered 5, after V lost 6 bases and J lost 6 bases. The CDR3 runs to 12 residues. The chain's CDR3 is CASSLTGFEQYF. In DNA form, the CDR3 reads TGTGCCAGCAGCCTGACAGGGTTCGAGCAGTACTTC.

The V gene is TRBV19, the J gene TRBJ2-7, with a possible D match to TRBD2 (6 bases). The germline V gene encodes CDR1 LNHDA and CDR2 SQIVND (reference sequence). Trimming stripped 4 bases from V and 2 bases from J, with 15 bases between. The CDR3 extends over 15 amino acids. The CDR3 nucleotides read TGTGCCAGTAGTAAGGGCGGGACGGCGACCTACGAGCAGTACTTC. It codes for CASSKGGTATYEQYF.

The rearrangement uses TRBV7-6 and TRBJ2-7, with D possibly matching TRBD1 (6 bases). Trimming cost V 6 bases and J 1 base, with 7 bases left between them. Germline assignment: CDR1 SGHVS and CDR2 FNYEAQ. There are 12 residues in the CDR3. CDR3 region: CASSTGSYEQYF. The CDR3 nucleotides read TGTGCCAGCAGTACAGGGTCCTACGAGCAGTACTTC.

V gene TRBV7-2 combines with J gene TRBJ2-3; D uncertain. In germline, CDR1 is SGHTA, CDR2 FQGNSA. V was clipped by 5 bases and J by 0 bases, with 3 bases between them. This CDR3 region has 12 residues. The CDR3 coding sequence is TGTGCCAGCAGCCTCAGCACAGATACGCAGTATTTT. Translated: CASSLSTDTQYF.

The chain couples TRBV25-1 to TRBJ2-5; 13 nucleotides match TRBD2. With 3 bases clipped from V and 7 bases from J, the junction kept 8 bases outside the gene matches. The CDR3 spans 16 residues. Germline values: CDR1 MGHDK, CDR2 SYGVNS. CDR3 sequence (DNA): TGTGCCAGCAGTGACTCGGGACTAGCGGGACTCGGGACCCAGTACTTC. Protein product: CASSDSGLAGLGTQYF.

The chain has TRBV19 and TRBJ2-1; 9 positions match TRBD1. J was trimmed by 8 bases and V by 1 base; bases with no gene match: 6. The germline CDR1 and CDR2 sequences are LNHDA and SQIVND (reference sequence). CDR3 length: 15 amino acids. In DNA, the CDR3 is TGTGCCAGTAGTATAGCACAGGGGGCGCAGGATGAGCAGTTCTTC. Its protein product is CASSIAQGAQDEQFF.

The chain uses TRBV2 and TRBJ1-6; no reliable D call. Trimming left V 6 bases short and J 5 bases short, with 11 bases between. This CDR3 spans 14 amino acids. Germline CDR1 SNHLY, CDR2 FYNNEI. CDR3 nucleotides: TGTGCCAGCAGCGAGGGCCCCAATAATTCACCCCTCCACTTT. Amino acid sequence: CASSEGPNNSPLHF.

This chain uses TRBV7-9 with TRBJ1-6; unclear D gene. The CDR3 runs 14 residues. The ends were cut back, 3 bases at V and 10 bases at J, with 13 bases in the middle. Germline CDR1 and CDR2: SEHNR and FQNEAQ (reference sequence). The CDR3 here is CASSLLGPHSPLHF. The CDR3 coding sequence is TGTGCCAGCAGCTTGCTTGGCCCCCACTCACCCCTCCACTTT.

The chain recombines TRBV2 with TRBJ2-1; D might be TRBD2 (7 bases). V lost 2 bases and J lost 4, with 15 bases in between. Germline-derived CDR1 and CDR2 are SNHLY and FYNNEI. This CDR3 spans 16 amino acids. The CDR3 sequence is CASSEHGGGGYNEQFF. In DNA form, the CDR3 reads TGTGCCAGCAGTGAACATGGCGGGGGCGGTTACAATGAGCAGTTCTTC.

The chain links TRBV18 to TRBJ1-1; perhaps TRBD1 as D (5 bases). CDR1 and CDR2 from the germline V gene are KGHSH and LQKENI. Trimming removed 4 bases at V and 4 bases at J, with 13 bases between. The CDR3 extends over 14 amino acids. The DNA for the CDR3 is TGTGCCAGCTCACGGGGGGGGATGATCACTGAAGCTTTCTTT. Encoded protein: CASSRGGMITEAFF. The full variable domain, rest sourced from reference TRBV18 and TRBJ1-1, is NAGVMQNPRHLVRRRGQEARLRCSPMKGHSHVYWYRQLPEEGLKFMVYLQKENIIDESGMPKERFSAEFPKEGPSILRIQQVVRGDSAAYFCASSRGGMITEAFFGQGTRLTVV.

The gene calls are TRBV4-1 and TRBJ2-7; tentatively, D is TRBD2 (5 bases). V dropped 0 bases and J dropped 3 bases, with 9 bases sitting between them. This CDR3 contains 14 residues. Germline CDR1 and CDR2: MGHRA and YSYEKL. The CDR3 DNA reads TGCGCCAGCAGCCAAGAGGACGGGGACTACGAGCAGTACTTC. It specifies CASSQEDGDYEQYF.

This clone was recorded only once. CDR3 sequence reads: CASSEALAGNQPQHF. CDR3 bases: TGTGCCAGCAGTGAAGCCCTGGCCGGCAATCAGCCCCAGCATTTT. The J gene is TRBJ1-5, the V gene TRBV6-1; D unresolved. The CDR3 is 15 amino acids. V was trimmed by 0 bases and J by 2 bases, leaving 8 bases between them. Germline values: CDR1 MNHNS, CDR2 SASEGT.

This chain uses TRBV7-9 with TRBJ1-1; no reliable D call. In germline, CDR1 is SEHNR, CDR2 FQNEAQ (reference sequence). The CDR3 consists of 13 residues. V gave up 1 base and J gave up 1 base, with 4 bases separating them. The CDR3, as DNA: TGTGCCAGCAGCTTAGACAGGAACACTGAAGCTTTCTTT. It translates to CASSLDRNTEAFF.

The chain uses TRBV5-6 and TRBJ2-4, with 9 positions matching TRBD2. This CDR3 spans 16 amino acids. Unmatched junction bases numbered 14, after V lost 4 bases and J lost 9 bases. The germline V gene encodes CDR1 SGHDT and CDR2 YYEEEE. CDR3 sequence (DNA): TGTGCCAGCAGCGCCCGGCCAGCGGGGGGAGGAGGCATTCAGTACTTC. Protein product: CASSARPAGGGGIQYF.

This chain links TRBV5-5 with TRBJ2-5, with TRBD1 matching 10 bases. Germline lookup yields CDR1 SGHKS and CDR2 YYEKEE (reference sequence). The CDR3 sequence is 17 residues long. V lost 2 bases and J lost 2; bases outside the gene matches: 9. The CDR3 nucleotides are TGTGCCAGCAGCTTATATTCCGGGACAGGGGAACAAGAGACCCAGTACTTC. This gives the protein CASSLYSGTGEQETQYF. The whole variable domain, filled in from reference TRBV5-5 and TRBJ2-5, reads DAGVTQSPTHLIKTRGQQVTLRCSPISGHKSVSWYQQVLGQGPQFIFQYYEKEERGRGNFPDRFSARQFPNYSSELNVNALLLGDSALYLCASSLYSGTGEQETQYFGPGTRLLVL.

The chain's CDR3 is CASRRDRGVGTGELFF. CDR3 bases: TGTGCCAGCAGACGGGACAGGGGAGTTGGCACCGGGGAGCTGTTTTTT. The V gene is TRBV7-9, the J gene TRBJ2-2, with 10 positions matching TRBD1. The germline CDR1 and CDR2 sequences are SEHNR and FQNEAQ (reference sequence). Germline trimming cut 6 bases from V and 4 bases from J; bases unmatched to any gene: 8. The CDR3 covers 16 residues.

J is TRBJ1-1 and V is TRBV6-5, with D perhaps TRBD1 (6 bases). V was clipped by 2 bases and J by 6 bases, with 13 bases between them. In germline, CDR1 is MNHEY, CDR2 SVGAGI. The CDR3 has 14 amino acids. CDR3 residues: CASSYGPRGAEAFF. The CDR3 DNA reads as TGTGCCAGCAGTTACGGACCCAGGGGAGCTGAAGCTTTCTTT.

The J gene is TRBJ2-3, the V gene TRBV7-3; D might be TRBD2 (6 bases). Germline lookup yields CDR1 SGHTA and CDR2 FQGTGA. The CDR3 is made up of 14 amino acids. V was pared by 5 bases and J by 6 bases, with 15 bases between. CDR3 DNA sequence: TGTGCCAGCAGCCCTCCGGGAGACGGCGATACGCAGTATTTT. It encodes CASSPPGDGDTQYF.

This clone was counted a single time. The genes are TRBV5-1 and TRBJ2-7; 12 bases align to TRBD2. This CDR3 contains 15 residues. CDR1 is SGHRS and CDR2 is YFSETQ in the germline V gene. The junction had 10 bases not matched to a gene; V was cut back by 5 bases and J by 7 bases. CDR3 bases: TGCGCCAGCAGGACCGTGACTAGCGGGAGTTGGGAGCAGTACTTC. It codes for CASRTVTSGSWEQYF.

The chain links TRBV7-6 to TRBJ2-1, with 13 positions matching TRBD2. This CDR3 has 17 amino acids. Germline V CDR1 and CDR2: SGHVS, FNYEAQ. Trimming cost V 3 bases and J 5 bases; bases outside gene matches: 7. CDR3 coding DNA: TGTGCCAGCAGCTTGCGGACTAGCGGGAGCATCCACAATGAGCAGTTCTTC. This sequence encodes CASSLRTSGSIHNEQFF. The complete variable domain, with remaining parts taken from reference TRBV7-6 and TRBJ2-1, reads GAGVSQSPRYKVTKRGQDVALRCDPISGHVSLYWYRQALGQGPEFLTYFNYEAQQDKSGLPNDRFSAERPEGSISTLTIQRTEQRDSAMYRCASSLRTSGSIHNEQFFGPGTRLTVL.

CDR3 protein: CASSEGLNWAEAFF. CDR3 nucleotides: TGTGCCAGTAGCGAAGGACTCAACTGGGCTGAAGCTTTCTTT. J is TRBJ1-1 and V is TRBV19; no reliable D call. Germline-derived CDR1 and CDR2 are LNHDA and SQIVND (reference sequence). V gave up 6 bases and J gave up 6 bases, with 17 bases separating them. The CDR3 is made up of 14 amino acids.

The chain has TRBV4-2 and TRBJ1-6; D ambiguous. V was shortened by 0 bases and J by 6 bases, with 9 bases between the two germline ends. Germline V CDR1 and CDR2: LGHNA, YNFKEQ. The CDR3 loop spans 15 amino acids. This CDR3 reads CASSQEDAGNSPLHF. The CDR3 DNA sequence: TGTGCCAGCAGCCAAGAGGACGCGGGTAATTCACCCCTCCACTTT.